The T cell receptor beta chain under discussion was sequenced for a study of post-analysis software for immune sequencing data. Study-level points and caveats: Diversity measured as normalized Chao1 was significantly lower in multiple sclerosis patients than in controls. Pronounced co-clustering by F measure was evident among identically batched samples. A handful of TRBV segments were significantly more frequent in patients than in controls. TRBV5-6, TRBV5-1 and TRBV20-1 were among these segments.

Turning to this clonotype: The antigen remains undetermined.

The library was made from cDNA and included unique molecular identifiers. Input populations of roughly 0.9 to 10 million T cells gave rise to roughly 500,000 cDNA molecules. TCRdb used MiXCR to reprocess the PCR reads, holding one entry per CDR3 protein. The sample holds some 890,000 distinct CDR3 sequences, approximately 57% seen once. Germline loops: CDR1 MNHEY, CDR2 SMNVEV (reference sequence). The V segment lost 4 bases and the J segment 6 bases; nucleotides outside the gene matches: 4. CDR3 length equals 13 residues. This sequence originates from a girl under 18 with multiple sclerosis. This chain connects TRBV27 to TRBJ2-3; 7 nucleotides match TRBD2. Source material: blood. CDR3 nucleotides: TGTGCCAGCAGTTGGGGGGGAAGCGATACGCAGTATTTT. Residues: CASSWGGSDTQYF.